The 15 T cell receptor beta chains below all came from one sample that was sequenced in a study of blood T cell repertoires in COVID-19 (TCRdb year 2020). The library was made by the immunoSEQ multiplex PCR assay. TCRdb mirrors the immuneACCESS table, restricted to in-frame sequences. Some clones are absent from its copies; in checked studies, under half trace to an unresolved V gene, and the reason for the others is unknown. This sample comprises 450,000 or so clones, roughly nine tenths of them detected only once. The biggest ten clones account for roughly 0.9% of the sample. Source material: peripheral blood. The receptors come from a man between 18 and 29 years old with COVID-19, enrolled during active disease.

The chain is built from TRBV19 and TRBJ2-1; 10 bases are shared with TRBD2. CDR1 and CDR2 (germline): LNHDA, SQIVND (reference sequence). V dropped 5 bases and J dropped 7; count of bases not matched to a gene: 5. This CDR3 comprises 14 residues. CDR3 sequence reads: CASSAVTSGNEQFF. The CDR3 DNA follows: TGTGCCAGTAGTGCGGTGACTAGCGGGAATGAGCAGTTCTTC.

The rearrangement joins TRBV6-1 to TRBJ1-3; possibly TRBD1 for D (6 bases). This CDR3 spans 14 amino acids. CDR1 and CDR2 (germline): MNHNS, SASEGT. V dropped 3 bases and J dropped 7 bases, with 13 bases sitting between them. CDR3 loop: CASSDPGQINTIYF. The CDR3 coding sequence is TGTGCCAGCAGTGATCCGGGACAAATTAACACCATATATTTT.

The chain links TRBV15 to TRBJ2-7, with no clear D. The germline gives CDR1 LNHNV, CDR2 YYDKDF (reference sequence). CDR3 length: 13 amino acids. The V end was cut by 0 bases, the J end by 4 bases, with 7 bases between. CDR3 residues: CATSREVLYEQYF. The CDR3 DNA sequence: TGTGCCACCAGCAGAGAAGTCCTATACGAGCAGTACTTC.

The V and J genes are TRBV18 and TRBJ2-5; TRBD1 matches at 8 bases. Germline lookup yields CDR1 KGHSH and CDR2 LQKENI. CDR3 length equals 14 residues. With 4 bases clipped from V and 2 bases from J, the junction kept 3 bases outside the gene matches. CDR3 coding DNA: TGTGCCAGCTCACGACAGGGGTTTCAAGAGACCCAGTACTTC. Protein: CASSRQGFQETQYF.

In this sample, this clone turned up a few times. The CDR3 loop is CASSSEGGSQPQHF. The DNA of the CDR3 is TGTGCCAGCAGCTCCGAAGGGGGCTCGCAGCCCCAGCATTTT. V gene TRBV3-1 (or the pseudogene TRBV3-2) combines with J gene TRBJ1-5; 7 nucleotides match TRBD1. V lost 5 bases to trimming and J lost 7 bases; unmatched junction nucleotides: 8. The CDR3 runs 14 residues. Germline CDR1 and CDR2: LGHDT and YNNKEL (reference sequence).

The chain recombines TRBV7-9 with TRBJ1-1, with 8 positions matching TRBD1. This CDR3 comprises 16 residues. The V and J ends lost 6 bases and 6 bases, in that order; junction bases with no gene match: 15. From germline, CDR1 is SEHNR and CDR2 FQNEAQ (reference sequence). In nucleotides, the CDR3 is TGTGCCAGCAGGAGCGGTCGGACAGGGACAACGGCTGAAGCTTTCTTT. Its translation is CASRSGRTGTTAEAFF. The full variable domain, its missing parts supplied by reference TRBV7-9 and TRBJ1-1, is DTGVSQNPRHKITKRGQNVTFRCDPISEHNRLYWYRQTLGQGPEFLTYFQNEAQLEKSRLLSDRFSAERPKGSFSTLEIQRTEQGDSAMYLCASRSGRTGTTAEAFFGQGTRLTVV.

The chain recombines TRBV3-1 (or the pseudogene TRBV3-2) with TRBJ2-1; D possibly corresponds to TRBD2 (6 bases). CDR3 length: 16 residues. V was cut by 4 bases and J by 4 bases, with 17 bases left in between. Germline values: CDR1 LGHDT, CDR2 YNNKEL (reference sequence). CDR3 DNA: TGTGCCAGCAGCCCCACTAGGGGCGGACTATACAATGAGCAGTTCTTC. This gives the protein CASSPTRGGLYNEQFF.

The chain links TRBV29-1 to TRBJ2-1, with 9 bases lining up with TRBD2. V lost 7 bases to trimming and J lost 5 bases; unmatched junction nucleotides: 6. The CDR3 runs to 13 residues. Per germline, CDR1 SQVTM and CDR2 ANQGSEA. Written as DNA, the CDR3 is TGCAGCGGGGGACTAGCTGGGGACAATGAGCAGTTCTTC. This encodes CSGGLAGDNEQFF.

CDR3 nucleotides: TGTGCCACCAGTGACACCGGGACAGGGGAATACGATGAGCAGTTCTTC. It translates to CATSDTGTGEYDEQFF. The chain employs TRBV24-1 and TRBJ2-1; 10 nucleotides agree with TRBD1. V gave up 4 bases and J gave up 8 bases; unmatched junction bases: 10. Germline V gene data show CDR1 as KGHDR and CDR2 as SFDVKD. The CDR3 is made up of 16 amino acids.

The V and J genes are TRBV5-1 and TRBJ2-2, with 8 bases fitting TRBD1. V trimming: 2 bases; J trimming: 4 bases; junction bases outside the gene matches: 1. CDR1 and CDR2 (germline): SGHRS, YFSETQ. The CDR3 loop spans 14 amino acids. The DNA for the CDR3 is TGCGCCAGCAGCTTCGGGACAGGCACCGGGGAGCTGTTTTTT. Translating it yields CASSFGTGTGELFF. The full variable domain, rest sourced from reference TRBV5-1 and TRBJ2-2, is KAGVTQTPRYLIKTRGQQVTLSCSPISGHRSVSWYQQTPGQGLQFLFEYFSETQRNKGNFPGRFSGRQFSNSRSEMNVSTLELGDSALYLCASSFGTGTGELFFGEGSRLTVL.

The CDR3 protein is CASSPGGSLYEQYF. For the CDR3, the DNA is TGTGCCAGCTCACCTGGTGGCAGTTTATACGAGCAGTACTTC. The rearrangement joins TRBV18 to TRBJ2-7; D is unclear. CDR3 length equals 14 residues. Trimming stripped 3 bases from V and 4 bases from J, with 13 bases between. Germline-derived CDR1 and CDR2 are KGHSH and LQKENI.

The chain carries TRBV3-1 (or the pseudogene TRBV3-2) and TRBJ2-7; a weak D match, TRBD1 (5 bases). Deletions cut 2 bases from V and 4 bases from J, with 9 bases between. Germline-derived CDR1 and CDR2 are LGHDT and YNNKEL (reference sequence). This CDR3 is 13 amino acids long. The CDR3, as DNA: TGTGCCAGCAGCCAAACCAGGGCTTACGAGCAGTACTTC. Amino acid sequence: CASSQTRAYEQYF.

In nucleotides, the CDR3 is TGTGCCAGCAGCTTGGACCCTAGCGGGGGGGCCGCCAATGAGCAGTTCTTC. Protein product: CASSLDPSGGAANEQFF. V usage is TRBV5-5 and J usage is TRBJ2-1; 12 bases match TRBD2. This CDR3 is built from 17 residues. Looked up from germline, CDR1 is SGHKS and CDR2 is YYEKEE (reference sequence). V dropped 0 bases and J dropped 6; count of bases not matched to a gene: 7. Variable domain in full (rest from reference TRBV5-5 and TRBJ2-1): DAGVTQSPTHLIKTRGQQVTLRCSPISGHKSVSWYQQVLGQGPQFIFQYYEKEERGRGNFPDRFSARQFPNYSSELNVNALLLGDSALYLCASSLDPSGGAANEQFFGPGTRLTVL.

This rearrangement joins TRBV5-1 to TRBJ1-5, with D possibly being TRBD1 (5 bases). V lost 2 bases, J lost 4 bases, and 10 bases lay in between. This CDR3 is built from 14 residues. Germline loops: CDR1 SGHRS, CDR2 YFSETQ. DNA for the CDR3: TGCGCCAGCAGCTTCGGGGGGGTGAATCAGCCCCAGCATTTT. It specifies CASSFGGVNQPQHF.

The CDR3 sequence: CASSSGTGGSDQPQHF. CDR3 DNA sequence: TGTGCCAGCAGCTCCGGGACAGGGGGCTCGGATCAGCCCCAGCATTTT. The V call is TRBV7-6, the J call TRBJ1-5, with 12 bases identical to TRBD1. Germline V gives CDR1 SGHVS, CDR2 FNYEAQ. CDR3 length: 16 amino acids. With 4 bases clipped from V and 5 bases from J, the junction kept 6 bases outside the gene matches. Variable domain in full (rest from reference TRBV7-6 and TRBJ1-5): GAGVSQSPRYKVTKRGQDVALRCDPISGHVSLYWYRQALGQGPEFLTYFNYEAQQDKSGLPNDRFSAERPEGSISTLTIQRTEQRDSAMYRCASSSGTGGSDQPQHFGDGTRLSIL.